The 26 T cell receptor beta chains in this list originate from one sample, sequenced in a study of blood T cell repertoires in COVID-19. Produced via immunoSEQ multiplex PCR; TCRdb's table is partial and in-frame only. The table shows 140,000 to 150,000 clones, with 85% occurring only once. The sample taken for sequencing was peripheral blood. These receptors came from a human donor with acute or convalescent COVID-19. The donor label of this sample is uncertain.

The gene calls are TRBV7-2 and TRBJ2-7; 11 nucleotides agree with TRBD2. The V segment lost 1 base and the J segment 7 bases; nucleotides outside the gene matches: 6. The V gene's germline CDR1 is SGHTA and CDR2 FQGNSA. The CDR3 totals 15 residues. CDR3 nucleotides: TGTGCCAGCAGCTTAGAGGTAGCGGGGGGGCGTGAGCAGTACTTC. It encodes CASSLEVAGGREQYF. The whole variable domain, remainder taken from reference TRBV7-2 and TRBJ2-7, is GAGVSQSPSNKVTEKGKDVELRCDPISGHTALYWYRQSLGQGLEFLIYFQGNSAPDKSGLPSDRFSAERTGGSVSTLTIQRTQQEDSAVYLCASSLEVAGGREQYFGPGTRLTVT.

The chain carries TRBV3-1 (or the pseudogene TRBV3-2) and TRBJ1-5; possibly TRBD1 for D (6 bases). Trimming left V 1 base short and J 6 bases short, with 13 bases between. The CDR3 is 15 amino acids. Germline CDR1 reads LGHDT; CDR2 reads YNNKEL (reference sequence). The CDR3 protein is CASSQGGRGPQPQHF. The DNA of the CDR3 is TGTGCCAGCAGCCAAGGAGGCAGGGGCCCTCAGCCCCAGCATTTT.

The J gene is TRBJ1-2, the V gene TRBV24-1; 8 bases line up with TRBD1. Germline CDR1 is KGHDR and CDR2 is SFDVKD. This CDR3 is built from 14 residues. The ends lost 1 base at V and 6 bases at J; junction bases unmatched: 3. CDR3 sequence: CATSDFPGGHGYTF. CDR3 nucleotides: TGTGCCACCAGTGATTTCCCAGGGGGCCATGGCTACACCTTC.

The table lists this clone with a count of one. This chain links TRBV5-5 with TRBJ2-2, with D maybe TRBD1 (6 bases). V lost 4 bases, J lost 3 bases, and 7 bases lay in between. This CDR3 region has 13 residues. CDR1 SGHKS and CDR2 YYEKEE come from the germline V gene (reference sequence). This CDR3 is CASSRTDTGELFF. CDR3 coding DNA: TGTGCCAGCAGCAGGACAGACACCGGGGAGCTGTTTTTT.

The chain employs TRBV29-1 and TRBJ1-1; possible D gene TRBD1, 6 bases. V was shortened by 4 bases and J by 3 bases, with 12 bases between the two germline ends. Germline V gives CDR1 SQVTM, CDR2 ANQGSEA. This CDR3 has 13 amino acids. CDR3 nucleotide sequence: TGCAGCGTTGCCCACAGGGCGGACACTGAAGCTTTCTTT. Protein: CSVAHRADTEAFF.

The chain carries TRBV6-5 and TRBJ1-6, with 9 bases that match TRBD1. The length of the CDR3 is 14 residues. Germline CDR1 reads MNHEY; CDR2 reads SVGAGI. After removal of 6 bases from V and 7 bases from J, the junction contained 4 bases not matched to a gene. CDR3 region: CASSRGQGNSPLHF. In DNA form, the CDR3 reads TGTGCCAGCAGCAGAGGACAGGGGAATTCACCCCTCCACTTT.

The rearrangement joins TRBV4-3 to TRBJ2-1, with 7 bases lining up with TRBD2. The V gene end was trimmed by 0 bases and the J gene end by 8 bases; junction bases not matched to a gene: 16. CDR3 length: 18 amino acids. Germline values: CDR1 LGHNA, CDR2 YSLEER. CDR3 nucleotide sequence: TGCGCCAGCAGCCAAGATGGGGGGTGGGGCGGGAGTGTGGATGAGCAGTTCTTC. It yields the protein CASSQDGGWGGSVDEQFF.

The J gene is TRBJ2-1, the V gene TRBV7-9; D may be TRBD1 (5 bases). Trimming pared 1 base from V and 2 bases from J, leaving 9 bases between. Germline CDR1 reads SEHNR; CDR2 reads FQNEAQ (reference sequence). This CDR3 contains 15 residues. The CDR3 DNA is TGTGCCAGCAGCTTAGTGCAGGGAACCTACAATGAGCAGTTCTTC. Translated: CASSLVQGTYNEQFF.

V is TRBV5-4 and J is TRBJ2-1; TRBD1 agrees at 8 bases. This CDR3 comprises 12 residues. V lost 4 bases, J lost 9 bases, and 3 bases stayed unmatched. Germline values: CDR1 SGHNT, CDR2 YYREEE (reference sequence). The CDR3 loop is CASSGDRGEQFF. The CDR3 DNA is TGTGCCAGCAGCGGAGACAGGGGTGAGCAGTTCTTC.

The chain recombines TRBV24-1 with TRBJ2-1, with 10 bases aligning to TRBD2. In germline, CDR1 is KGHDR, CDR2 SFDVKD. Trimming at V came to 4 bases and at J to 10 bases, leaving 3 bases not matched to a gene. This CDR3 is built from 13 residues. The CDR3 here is CATSEGLAWEQFF. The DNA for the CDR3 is TGTGCCACCAGTGAGGGACTAGCGTGGGAGCAGTTCTTC.

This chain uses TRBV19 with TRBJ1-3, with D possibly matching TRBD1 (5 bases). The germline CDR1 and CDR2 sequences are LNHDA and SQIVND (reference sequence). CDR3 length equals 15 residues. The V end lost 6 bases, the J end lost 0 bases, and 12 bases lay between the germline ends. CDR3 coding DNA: TGTGCCAGTAGCCGACAGTCCGCCTCTGGAAACACCATATATTTT. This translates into CASSRQSASGNTIYF.

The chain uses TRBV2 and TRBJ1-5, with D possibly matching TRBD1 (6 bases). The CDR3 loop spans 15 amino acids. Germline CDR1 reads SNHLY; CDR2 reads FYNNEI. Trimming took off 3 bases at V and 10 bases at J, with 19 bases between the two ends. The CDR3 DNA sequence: TGTGCCAGCAGTGAGCGGACAGCCTCAATCAGCCCCCAGCATTTT. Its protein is CASSERTASISPQHF.

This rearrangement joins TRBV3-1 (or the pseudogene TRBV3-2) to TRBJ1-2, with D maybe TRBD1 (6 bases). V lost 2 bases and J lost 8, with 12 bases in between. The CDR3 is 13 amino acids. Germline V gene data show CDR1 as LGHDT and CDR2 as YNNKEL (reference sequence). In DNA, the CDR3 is TGTGCCAGCAGCCAAAACAGGGTCGGCGGCTACACCTTC. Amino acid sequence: CASSQNRVGGYTF.

The CDR3 coding sequence is TGTGCCAGTAGTATGCTCTTGGGACTAGATGCTGAGCAGTTCTTC. Amino acids: CASSMLLGLDAEQFF. The chain recombines TRBV19 with TRBJ2-1; 8 bases fit TRBD2. The germline V gene has CDR1 LNHDA and CDR2 SQIVND (reference sequence). The CDR3 loop spans 15 amino acids. V shed 3 bases and J 9 bases; nucleotides not matched to a gene: 10.

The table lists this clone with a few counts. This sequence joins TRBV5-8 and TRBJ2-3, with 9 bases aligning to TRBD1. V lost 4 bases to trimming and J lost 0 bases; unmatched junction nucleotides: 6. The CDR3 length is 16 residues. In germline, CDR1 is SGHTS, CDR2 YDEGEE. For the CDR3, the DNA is TGTGCCAGCAGCGGGGGACAGGGAGTTAGCACAGATACGCAGTATTTT. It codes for CASSGGQGVSTDTQYF. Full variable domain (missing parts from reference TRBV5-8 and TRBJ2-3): EAGVTQSPTHLIKTRGQQATLRCSPISGHTSVYWYQQALGLGLQFLLWYDEGEERNRGNFPPRFSGRQFPNYSSELNVNALELEDSALYLCASSGGQGVSTDTQYFGPGTRLTVL.

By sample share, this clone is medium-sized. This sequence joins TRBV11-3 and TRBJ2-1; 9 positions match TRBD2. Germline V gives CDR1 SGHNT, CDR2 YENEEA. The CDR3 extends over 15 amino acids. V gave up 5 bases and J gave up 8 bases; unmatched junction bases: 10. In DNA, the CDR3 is TGTGCCAGCAGCCTGGGCAGCGGGGGGTGGTATGAGCAGTTCTTC. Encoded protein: CASSLGSGGWYEQFF. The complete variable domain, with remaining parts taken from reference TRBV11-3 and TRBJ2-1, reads EAGVVQSPRYKIIEKKQPVAFWCNPISGHNTLYWYLQNLGQGPELLIRYENEEAVDDSQLPKDRFSAERLKGVDSTLKIQPAELGDSAVYLCASSLGSGGWYEQFFGPGTRLTVL.

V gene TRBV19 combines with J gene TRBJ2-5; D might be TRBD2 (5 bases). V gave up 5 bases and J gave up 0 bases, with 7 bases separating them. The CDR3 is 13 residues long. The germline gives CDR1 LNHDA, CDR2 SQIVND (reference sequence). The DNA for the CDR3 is TGTGCCAGTAGTCAGGACTACCAAGAGACCCAGTACTTC. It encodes CASSQDYQETQYF.

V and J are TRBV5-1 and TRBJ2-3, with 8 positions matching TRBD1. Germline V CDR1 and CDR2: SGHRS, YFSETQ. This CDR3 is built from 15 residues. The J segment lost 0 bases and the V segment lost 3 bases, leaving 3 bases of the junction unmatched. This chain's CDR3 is CASSSYRGSTDTQYF. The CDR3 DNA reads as TGCGCCAGCAGCTCCTACAGGGGGAGCACAGATACGCAGTATTTT.

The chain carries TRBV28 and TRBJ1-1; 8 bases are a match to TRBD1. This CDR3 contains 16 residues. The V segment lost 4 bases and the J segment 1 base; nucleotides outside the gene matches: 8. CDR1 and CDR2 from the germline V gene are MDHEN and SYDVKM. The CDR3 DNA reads TGTGCCAGCAGTTCGATCGGGACAGGACCGAACACTGAAGCTTTCTTT. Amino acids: CASSSIGTGPNTEAFF.

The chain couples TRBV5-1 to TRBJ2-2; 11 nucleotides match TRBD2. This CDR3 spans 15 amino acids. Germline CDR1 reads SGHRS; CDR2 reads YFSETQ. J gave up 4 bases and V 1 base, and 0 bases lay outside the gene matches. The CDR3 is CASSLTSGSTGELFF. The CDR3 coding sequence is TGCGCCAGCAGCTTGACTAGCGGGAGCACCGGGGAGCTGTTTTTT.

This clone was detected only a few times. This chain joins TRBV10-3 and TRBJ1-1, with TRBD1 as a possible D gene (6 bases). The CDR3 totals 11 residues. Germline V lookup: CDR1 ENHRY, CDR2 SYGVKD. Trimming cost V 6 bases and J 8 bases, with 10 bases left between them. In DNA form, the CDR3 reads TGTGCCATCAGAGAAGGGACAGAAGCTTTCTTT. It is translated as CAIREGTEAFF.

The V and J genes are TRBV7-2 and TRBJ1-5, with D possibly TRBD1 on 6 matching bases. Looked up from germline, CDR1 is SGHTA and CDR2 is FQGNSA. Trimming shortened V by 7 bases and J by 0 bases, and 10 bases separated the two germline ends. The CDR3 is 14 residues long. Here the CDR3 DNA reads TGTGCCAGCACCTTGGACAGTAGCAATCAGCCCCAGCATTTT. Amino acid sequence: CASTLDSSNQPQHF.

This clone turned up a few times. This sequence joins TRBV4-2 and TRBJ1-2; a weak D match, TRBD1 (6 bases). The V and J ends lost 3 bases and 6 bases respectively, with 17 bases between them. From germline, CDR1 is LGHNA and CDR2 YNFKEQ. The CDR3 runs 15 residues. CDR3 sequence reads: CASSQPRSGANGYTF. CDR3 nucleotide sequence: TGTGCCAGCAGCCAGCCCCGGTCAGGGGCGAATGGCTACACCTTC.

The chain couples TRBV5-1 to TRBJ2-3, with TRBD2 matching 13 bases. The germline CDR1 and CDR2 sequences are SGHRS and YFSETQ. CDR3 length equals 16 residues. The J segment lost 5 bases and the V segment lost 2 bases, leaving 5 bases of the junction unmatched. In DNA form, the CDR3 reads TGCGCCAGCAGCTTCGGGACTAGCGGGAAACGAGATACGCAGTATTTT. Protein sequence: CASSFGTSGKRDTQYF.

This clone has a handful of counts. The CDR3 DNA reads TGTGCCAGCAGACACAGACAGAACACTGAAGCTTTCTTT. Its protein is CASRHRQNTEAFF. This chain joins TRBV21-1 and TRBJ1-1; the D segment call TRBD1 is taken from the table without a DNA check. TRBV21-1 is a pseudogene locus. The CDR3 is 13 amino acids.

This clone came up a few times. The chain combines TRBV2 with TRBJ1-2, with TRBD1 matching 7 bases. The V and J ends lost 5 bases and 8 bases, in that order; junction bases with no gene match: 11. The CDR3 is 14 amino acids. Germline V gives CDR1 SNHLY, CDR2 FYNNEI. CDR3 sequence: CASSSPGTESGYTF. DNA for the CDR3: TGTGCCAGCAGTTCTCCCGGGACAGAAAGCGGCTACACCTTC. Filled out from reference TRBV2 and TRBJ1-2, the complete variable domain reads EPEVTQTPSHQVTQMGQEVILRCVPISNHLYFYWYRQILGQKVEFLVSFYNNEISEKSEIFDDQFSVERPDGSNFTLKIRSTKLEDSAMYFCASSSPGTESGYTFGSGTRLTVV.